This entry features one TCR beta chain sequence. The time point denotes: patch test 2, 6 weeks after DPC sensitization. Treatment here: therapeutic diphenylcyclopropenone sensitization with weekly scalp DPC. There are 14 residues in the CDR3. Germline V CDR1 and CDR2: SGHRS, YFSETQ. V was clipped by 4 bases and J by 6 bases, with 14 bases between them. TCRdb analysed the RACE reads with MiXCR anew, one entry per CDR3 protein. This table has fewer than 90,000 distinct CDR3 sequences, approximately 6.6% appearing once. The sample is drawn from a study of human T cells and chemical hapten exposure. This chain connects TRBV5-1 to TRBJ2-1; tentatively, D is TRBD2 (6 bases). The TCR was taken from a woman aged 25 to 39 with alopecia areata. Some clones in this sample may be carry-over from other donors' samples. The input for sequencing was whole blood, taken in connection with sensitization to the hapten diphenylcyclopropenone (DPC). The DNA for the CDR3 is TGCGCCAGCAGCCCGATGGCGGGGCCCAATGAGCAGTTCTTC. Protein: CASSPMAGPNEQFF.